A single sample is the source of the 2 T cell receptor beta chains below, sequenced in a study of blood T cell repertoires in COVID-19. This table comes from immunoSEQ multiplex PCR, and its TCRdb copy is limited to in-frame clones, with some not included. Among 400,000 or so clones listed, 90% were seen once. Material for sequencing was PBMCs or T cells enriched from blood (not recorded which). The receptors come from a man younger than 35 who had recovered from COVID-19.

This chain joins TRBV6-5 and TRBJ2-7; TRBD1 matches at 12 bases. Trimming removed 4 bases from V and 8 bases from J; junction bases left unmatched: 9. Germline CDR1 MNHEY, CDR2 SVGAGI. This CDR3 region has 15 residues. The CDR3: CASSWPGTGGAQQYF. For the CDR3, the DNA is TGTGCCAGCAGTTGGCCGGGGACAGGGGGCGCCCAGCAGTACTTC.

V gene TRBV24-1 combines with J gene TRBJ2-2; D call uncertain. Germline V gene lookup returns CDR1 KGHDR and CDR2 SFDVKD. Deletions cut 5 bases from V and 1 base from J, with 13 bases between. The CDR3 covers 16 residues. The CDR3 DNA follows: TGTGCCACCAGTGGGGTCGGGTCAGAGAACACCGGGGAGCTGTTTTTT. It codes for CATSGVGSENTGELFF.